The next 18 T cell receptor beta chains were all read from a single sample in a study of CD8+ T cells in alopecia areata. Stated treatment: oral pan-JAK inhibitor, 5-10 mg twice daily. Extracted from the samples, RNA was reverse transcribed into cDNA to serve as the sequencing template. This table comes from immunoSEQ multiplex PCR, and its TCRdb copy is limited to in-frame clones, with some not included. This sample has hundreds of thousands of clones; 60% occur once, and the top ten carry 0.9% to 0.95%. Sequenced material: CD4+ T cells sorted from blood, taken around week 53, from a patient treated with tofacitinib. The receptors were gathered from a human donor with alopecia areata.

Concerning this clone: At one end the junction does not follow the germline gene, possibly because of a read error. The V and J genes are TRBV18 and TRBJ2-5; no firm D call. Germline CDR1 is KGHSH and CDR2 is LQKENI. The CDR3 loop spans 14 amino acids. CDR3 nucleotides: TGTGCCAGCTCACCCCTCGAGGACCAAGGGACCCAGTACTTC. Protein: CASSPLEDQGTQYF.

The gene calls are TRBV30 and TRBJ2-2, with D possibly TRBD2 on 5 matching bases. The ends were cut back, 0 bases at V and 5 bases at J, with 19 bases in the middle. This CDR3 is built from 17 residues. Germline CDR1 is GTSNPN and CDR2 is SVGIG (reference sequence). CDR3 in DNA: TGTGCCTGGAGTGTACGTTTGGAGGACGCAGGAACCGGGGAGCTGTTTTTT. Protein: CAWSVRLEDAGTGELFF.

The chain joins TRBV10-3 to TRBJ2-1; D unresolved. Germline V CDR1 and CDR2: ENHRY, SYGVKD. The CDR3 is made up of 10 amino acids. Trimming took 6 bases from V and 10 from J, leaving 7 bases between them. CDR3 bases: TGTGCCATCAGCGGGCCCGAGCAGTTCTTC. It is translated as CAISGPEQFF.

The J gene is TRBJ1-5, the V gene TRBV5-1, with D unresolved. V was clipped by 0 bases and J by 4 bases, with 11 bases between them. The germline V gene has CDR1 SGHRS and CDR2 YFSETQ. This CDR3 contains 15 residues. Here the CDR3 DNA reads TGCGCCAGCAGCTTGGGAGGAAGGGATAATCAGCCCCAGCATTTT. Translated, it gives CASSLGGRDNQPQHF.

This CDR3 reads CASTSGSTDTQYF. In DNA, the CDR3 is TGCGCCAGCACTAGCGGATCCACAGATACGCAGTATTTT. The gene calls are TRBV5-1 and TRBJ2-3, with 7 nucleotides matching TRBD2. The CDR3 contains 13 residues. V lost 6 bases, J lost 2 bases, and 3 bases stayed unmatched. From germline, CDR1 is SGHRS and CDR2 YFSETQ.

V gene TRBV7-2 combines with J gene TRBJ1-3, with D unclear. Trimming cost V 5 bases and J 0 bases, with 11 bases left between them. Germline CDR1 is SGHTA and CDR2 is FQGNSA. The CDR3 contains 15 residues. CDR3 amino acids: CASSEKGSSGNTIYF. CDR3 nucleotide sequence: TGTGCCAGCAGCGAGAAGGGATCCTCTGGAAACACCATATATTTT.

The V call is TRBV7-6, the J call TRBJ2-4, with D unresolved. Trimming removed 0 bases from V and 0 bases from J, with 12 bases in between. The CDR3 extends over 17 amino acids. The germline CDR1 and CDR2 sequences are SGHVS and FNYEAQ. Here the CDR3 DNA reads TGTGCCAGCAGCTTAGCGCCCCCCAATCTAGCCAAAAACATTCAGTACTTC. Its protein product is CASSLAPPNLAKNIQYF. Looking up the rest from reference TRBV7-6 and TRBJ2-4 gives the full variable domain: GAGVSQSPRYKVTKRGQDVALRCDPISGHVSLYWYRQALGQGPEFLTYFNYEAQQDKSGLPNDRFSAERPEGSISTLTIQRTEQRDSAMYRCASSLAPPNLAKNIQYFGAGTRLSVL.

The rearrangement links TRBV5-6 to TRBJ2-1; 13 bases agree with TRBD2. The CDR3 is 17 residues long. With V trimmed by 0 bases and J by 5 bases, 5 bases remained unmatched. Germline V gene lookup returns CDR1 SGHDT and CDR2 YYEEEE. The CDR3 DNA sequence: TGTGCCAGCAGCTTGGCCAAGGGACTAGCGGGGCACAATGAGCAGTTCTTC. Protein sequence: CASSLAKGLAGHNEQFF.

The chain is built from TRBV19 and TRBJ1-5, with D unresolved. Germline V gene lookup returns CDR1 LNHDA and CDR2 SQIVND (reference sequence). The CDR3 contains 14 residues. Between the trimmed V and J ends, which lost 6 bases and 0 bases, there was a span of 9 bases. In nucleotides, the CDR3 is TGTGCCAGTAGCGACGGCCTTAGCAATCAGCCCCAGCATTTT. Translation gives CASSDGLSNQPQHF.

The J gene is TRBJ1-1, the V gene TRBV5-1; tentative D call: TRBD1 (6 bases). This CDR3 is built from 13 residues. Germline CDR1 and CDR2: SGHRS and YFSETQ. Between the trimmed V and J ends, which lost 1 base and 10 bases, there was a span of 14 bases. The CDR3 sequence is CASSLTEQGRAFF. The CDR3 region has the DNA TGCGCCAGCAGCTTGACGGAACAGGGTAGAGCTTTCTTT.

This clone was picked up one time. J is TRBJ2-5 and V is TRBV30; 7 bases are shared with TRBD2. Unmatched junction bases numbered 17, after V lost 2 bases and J lost 2 bases. This CDR3 contains 18 residues. The germline CDR1 and CDR2 sequences are GTSNPN and SVGIG (reference sequence). CDR3 in amino acids: CAWSTLIGGTSLQETQYF. In DNA, the CDR3 is TGTGCCTGGAGTACTCTGATCGGGGGGACTTCATTGCAAGAGACCCAGTACTTC.

This clone was seen more than once but under ten times. This chain uses TRBV30 with TRBJ1-1; 10 nucleotides line up with TRBD1. V trimming: 7 bases; J trimming: 0 bases; junction bases outside the gene matches: 8. In germline, CDR1 is GTSNPN, CDR2 SVGIG (reference sequence). The CDR3 contains 15 residues. CDR3 loop: CASYRQGALNTEAFF. DNA of the CDR3: TGTGCCTCCTATCGACAGGGGGCTCTGAACACTGAAGCTTTCTTT.

A few counts support this clone. The V and J genes are TRBV4-1 and TRBJ1-3; the match to TRBD1 covers 7 bases. This CDR3 has 14 residues. CDR1 and CDR2 from the germline V gene are MGHRA and YSYEKL. With 3 bases clipped from V and 7 bases from J, the junction kept 6 bases outside the gene matches. In DNA, the CDR3 is TGCGCCAGCAGCCAGAGTAGGACAGGCAACACCATATATTTT. Its translation: CASSQSRTGNTIYF.

The chain couples TRBV27 to TRBJ2-1, with D maybe TRBD2 (6 bases). The germline CDR1 and CDR2 sequences are MNHEY and SMNVEV (reference sequence). Trimming cost V 7 bases and J 0 bases, with 13 bases left between them. The CDR3 has 15 residues. The CDR3 here is CASTSEGLSYNEQFF. The CDR3 region has the DNA TGTGCCAGCACCTCGGAGGGTCTCTCCTACAATGAGCAGTTCTTC.

CDR3 DNA: TGTGCCTGGAGCGGGAGGACAGGGCCTCCCTACGAGCAGTACTTC. Translated, it gives CAWSGRTGPPYEQYF. The chain joins TRBV30 to TRBJ2-7, with D tentatively TRBD1 (8 bases). CDR1 and CDR2 from the germline V gene are GTSNPN and SVGIG (reference sequence). Trimming stripped 3 bases from V and 2 bases from J, with 17 bases between. The CDR3 has 15 amino acids.

V and J are TRBV4-1 and TRBJ1-5, with D perhaps matching TRBD1 (5 bases). Germline V CDR1 and CDR2: MGHRA, YSYEKL. The CDR3 totals 17 residues. V was clipped by 0 bases and J by 4 bases, with 16 bases between them. In DNA form, the CDR3 reads TGCGCCAGCAGCCAAGAAGGGGCCGCAGGGCGGAATCAGCCCCAGCATTTT. Protein sequence: CASSQEGAAGRNQPQHF.

The sample holds a few counts of this clone. This chain joins TRBV29-1 and TRBJ2-7; unclear D gene. V lost 4 bases, J lost 0 bases, and 4 bases lay in between. Per germline, CDR1 SQVTM and CDR2 ANQGSEA. The CDR3 totals 11 residues. The CDR3 here is CSVVLSYEQYF. The CDR3 DNA reads TGCAGCGTTGTACTCTCCTACGAGCAGTACTTC.

This clone was seen just once. The same CDR3 is also encoded by other DNA sequences in this sample. The rearrangement joins TRBV5-1 to TRBJ2-5; unclear D gene. Deletions cut 4 bases from V and 2 bases from J, with 3 bases between. This CDR3 spans 11 amino acids. Germline V gives CDR1 SGHRS, CDR2 YFSETQ. The CDR3 loop reads CASSAQETQYF. For the CDR3, the DNA is TGCGCCAGCAGCGCGCAAGAGACCCAGTACTTC.